The 31 T cell receptor beta chains reported below all come from one sample, sequenced in a study of Tregs in tolerant kidney transplant recipients. After approximately six days with irradiated graft donor PBMCs, CFSE-labeled recipient PBMCs were FACS-sorted. Method: immunoSEQ multiplex PCR; TCRdb's copy keeps in-frame clones and lacks some. Recorded for this sample: more than 2,500 clones. Antigens of these TCRs are unknown. The specimen was CD8+ T cells from blood cultured with allogeneic cells, collected before the transplant. These TCRs come from a human patient who received a combined kidney and bone marrow transplant.

Concerning this clone: The read terminates 3 residues before the CDR3 end, so the remaining end is supplied by the germline J gene. This chain connects TRBV20-1 to TRBJ2-1, with a tentative D call TRBD2 (5 bases). This CDR3 is 14 amino acids long. Germline CDR1 and CDR2: DFQATT and SNEGSKA (reference sequence). V was trimmed by 5 bases and J by 0 bases, leaving 11 bases between them. CDR3 DNA (partial): TGCAGTGCTCGGGCGGGTATCTCCTACAATGAG. Its protein product is CSARAGISYNE. The whole CDR3 reads CSARAGISYNEQFF.

Worth noting for this clone: The read comes to an end 3 residues before the CDR3 does, leaving the germline J gene to fill in the end. The gene calls are TRBV18 and TRBJ1-2; 9 nucleotides align to TRBD1. Germline CDR1 KGHSH, CDR2 LQKENI. Trimming at V came to 7 bases and at J to 5 bases, leaving 5 bases not matched to a gene. The CDR3 consists of 13 residues. The CDR3 spells CASLGQGAYGYTF. Partial CDR3 DNA: TGTGCCAGCTTGGGACAGGGTGCGTATGGC.

On this clone itself: The sequenced fragment ends 3 residues before the CDR3 boundary, so the rest is inferred from the germline J gene. The chain combines TRBV19 with TRBJ2-1, with D possibly matching TRBD2 (6 bases). The germline CDR1 and CDR2 sequences are LNHDA and SQIVND (reference sequence). Trimming shortened V by 0 bases and J by 6 bases, and 18 bases separated the two germline ends. The CDR3 length is 17 residues. The CDR3 DNA, read in part, is TGTGCCAGTAGTATAGACCCTGCCGGGACTTGGGGCAATGAG. Its protein is CASSIDPAGTWGNE. The complete CDR3 protein is CASSIDPAGTWGNEQFF.

Details on this clone: The sequenced fragment ends 3 residues before the CDR3 boundary, so the rest is inferred from the germline J gene. J is TRBJ2-3 and V is TRBV29-1, with 7 bases identical to TRBD2. The V segment lost 8 bases and the J segment 2 bases; nucleotides outside the gene matches: 7. This CDR3 is 13 amino acids long. In germline, CDR1 is SQVTM, CDR2 ANQGSEA. The CDR3 region is CSRSGETTDTQYF. Partial CDR3 DNA: TGCAGCAGGAGCGGGGAGACCACAGATACG.

About this clone: From the germline J gene comes the end of the CDR3, since the read stops 3 residues before it. The chain is built from TRBV3-1 (or the pseudogene TRBV3-2) and TRBJ2-2, with TRBD1 matching 11 bases. Trimming removed 0 bases from V and 3 bases from J; junction bases left unmatched: 0. This CDR3 region has 16 residues. Germline loops: CDR1 LGHDT, CDR2 YNNKEL (reference sequence). CDR3 DNA (partial): TGTGCCAGCAGCCAAGAGGGACAGGGGGACACCGGGGAG. Protein: CASSQEGQGDTGE. The entire CDR3 reads CASSQEGQGDTGELFF.

A note on this clone: Read coverage stops 3 residues before the CDR3 terminus; the germline J gene supplies the remainder. The V call is TRBV7-9, the J call TRBJ1-2; D is uncertain. CDR3 length: 13 residues. Per the germline V gene, CDR1 is SEHNR and CDR2 is FQNEAQ (reference sequence). Trimming removed 0 bases from V and 4 bases from J, with 6 bases in between. The covered CDR3 bases are TGTGCCAGCAGCTTAGCCGCGAGCTATGGC. This encodes CASSLAASYG. The entire CDR3 sequence reads CASSLAASYGYTF. Using reference TRBV7-9 and TRBJ1-2 for the parts outside the CDR3, the full variable domain is DTGVSQNPRHKITKRGQNVTFRCDPISEHNRLYWYRQTLGQGPEFLTYFQNEAQLEKSRLLSDRFSAERPKGSFSTLEIQRTEQGDSAMYLCASSLAASYGYTFGSGTRLTVV.

The part of the CDR3 DNA that was read is TGTGCCAGCAGTCTTCCGGCGGGAGTCCCCTTTTCTCACGAG. This codes for CASSLPAGVPFSHE. In full, the CDR3 reads CASSLPAGVPFSHEQYF. This chain connects TRBV12-3 or TRBV12-4 to TRBJ2-7, with 7 bases that match TRBD2. The read ends 3 residues early relative to the CDR3; the germline J gene fills the gap. V shed 5 bases, J shed 5 bases, and the junction held 18 bases outside the gene matches. The CDR3 contains 17 residues.

Regarding this clone: Coverage ceases 3 residues before the CDR3 finishes, and the germline J gene fills in the end. The V and J genes are TRBV19 and TRBJ1-6, with D possibly TRBD1 on 5 matching bases. CDR1 and CDR2 (germline): LNHDA, SQIVND (reference sequence). V shed 8 bases and J shed 7 bases, with 12 bases lying between them. The CDR3 sequence is 13 residues long. The CDR3 loop is CASHVRGNSPLHF. The sequenced CDR3 bases are TGTGCCAGTCATGTCCGGGGGAATTCACCC.

Remarks on this clone: The read halts 3 residues ahead of the CDR3 end, with the missing end drawn from the germline J gene. This chain connects TRBV7-8 to TRBJ2-7, with a tentative D call TRBD1 (5 bases). The germline V gene encodes CDR1 SGHVS and CDR2 FQNEAQ. The CDR3 totals 15 residues. V lost 1 base, J lost 1 base, and 11 bases lay in between. CDR3 protein: CASSLGTMGSYEQYF. Partial CDR3 DNA: TGTGCCAGCAGCTTAGGGACAATGGGTTCCTACGAG.

A word on this clone: Read coverage stops 3 residues before the CDR3 terminus; the germline J gene supplies the remainder. The rearrangement uses TRBV7-9 and TRBJ2-5, with D possibly matching TRBD1 (6 bases). CDR3 length: 13 residues. The V and J ends lost 5 bases and 3 bases respectively, with 10 bases between them. Germline lookup yields CDR1 SEHNR and CDR2 FQNEAQ (reference sequence). This CDR3 is CASSPRTEETQYF. The sequenced CDR3 bases are TGTGCCAGCAGCCCGAGGACAGAAGAGACC.

This clone is called medium-sized based on its frequency. The missing CDR3 end, 3 residues past where the read stops, is filled in from the germline J gene. V usage is TRBV19 and J usage is TRBJ2-7; 8 nucleotides line up with TRBD1. This CDR3 spans 15 amino acids. Germline assignment: CDR1 LNHDA and CDR2 SQIVND (reference sequence). V dropped 5 bases and J dropped 4; count of bases not matched to a gene: 10. Partial CDR3 DNA: TGTGCCAGTAGTCCTGGACAGGGTCCGGGGTACGAG. It is translated as CASSPGQGPGYE. The CDR3 in its entirety is CASSPGQGPGYEQYF.

A note on this clone: Sequencing ends 3 residues short of the CDR3 end; the germline J gene provides the rest. The rearrangement links TRBV27 to TRBJ2-3, with 12 bases that match TRBD2. The CDR3 is 18 residues long. J lost 3 bases, V lost 3 bases, and 10 bases had no gene match. Germline lookup yields CDR1 MNHEY and CDR2 SMNVEV (reference sequence). CDR3 sequence: CASSFVASGGGGTDTQYF. The sequenced CDR3 bases are TGTGCCAGCAGTTTCGTCGCTAGCGGGGGGGGAGGAACAGATACG.

Remarks on this clone: The read stops 3 residues short of the end of the CDR3; the missing end is completed from the germline J gene. The chain has TRBV7-9 and TRBJ2-1, with D possibly being TRBD1 (6 bases). Germline CDR1 and CDR2: SEHNR and FQNEAQ (reference sequence). The germline V and J ends were trimmed by 1 base and 9 bases, with 13 bases remaining between them. This CDR3 contains 14 residues. The part of the CDR3 DNA that was read is TGTGCCAGCAGCTTAGTTCTAGAAGGGGGTGAG. This sequence encodes CASSLVLEGGE. The CDR3 as a whole reads CASSLVLEGGEQFF.

About this clone itself: An end of the junction differs from the germline gene, which may be a read error. The read ends 3 residues before the CDR3 terminus; that terminus is restored from the germline J gene. The chain uses TRBV4-2 and TRBJ2-7, with a weak D call TRBD1 (6 bases). Germline lookup yields CDR1 LGHNA and CDR2 YNFKEQ. The CDR3 has 14 residues. The covered CDR3 bases are TGCGCCAGCAGAGGGGGTCCACCGTCCTACGAG. Its protein product is CASRGGPPSYE. The full CDR3 sequence reads CASRGGPPSYEQYF.

As concerns this clone: Read coverage stops 3 residues before the CDR3 terminus; the germline J gene supplies the remainder. This chain joins TRBV20-1 and TRBJ1-5; TRBD1 matches 7 bases. Germline CDR1 and CDR2: DFQATT and SNEGSKA (reference sequence). There are 17 residues in the CDR3. V lost 6 bases, J lost 3 bases, and 17 bases stayed unmatched. The CDR3 here is CSAKADRDGDSNQPQHF. Partial CDR3 DNA: TGCAGTGCAAAAGCAGACAGGGATGGGGATTCCAATCAGCCC.

Comments on this clone: Read coverage stops 3 residues before the CDR3 terminus; the germline J gene supplies the remainder. V is TRBV10-1 and J is TRBJ2-7; maybe TRBD2 (6 bases). The CDR3 is made up of 13 amino acids. V was pared by 3 bases and J by 2 bases, with 8 bases between. CDR1 and CDR2 from the germline V gene are WNHNN and SYGVQD (reference sequence). Here the CDR3 reads CASSDTGAYEQYF. Incomplete CDR3 DNA: TGCGCCAGCAGTGACACGGGGGCCTACGAG.

About this clone: The junction differs from germline at one of its ends, possibly a read error. The read finishes 3 residues shy of the CDR3 end, and the germline J gene is used to complete it. The chain uses TRBV4-2 and TRBJ1-1, with a possible D match to TRBD1 (5 bases). The V gene's germline CDR1 is LGHNA and CDR2 YNFKEQ. The CDR3 sequence is 15 residues long. CDR3 DNA (partial): TGCGCCAGCAGCCAAGATTCCGGGGGAAGTACTGAA. It encodes CASSQDSGGSTE. The whole CDR3 protein is CASSQDSGGSTEAFF.

This CDR3 is CASRGQGHEQFF. Partial CDR3 DNA: TGTGCCAGCAGGGGACAGGGGCATGAG. The chain combines TRBV18 with TRBJ2-1; 10 bases are a match to TRBD1. Read sequence stops 3 residues before the CDR3 end, and the germline J gene provides the missing end. Germline lookup yields CDR1 KGHSH and CDR2 LQKENI. The CDR3 contains 12 residues. V was clipped by 8 bases and J by 8 bases; unmatched bases: 3.

As to this clone: From the germline J gene comes the end of the CDR3, since the read stops 3 residues before it. The chain links TRBV20-1 to TRBJ2-7; 11 nucleotides align to TRBD1. Germline V gene sequence: CDR1 DFQATT, CDR2 SNEGSKA (reference sequence). The CDR3 covers 14 residues. The trim removed 6 bases at V and 4 bases at J, leaving 8 bases unmatched. CDR3 sequence: CSAEGQGASYEQYF. The covered CDR3 bases are TGCAGTGCGGAAGGACAGGGGGCGTCGTACGAG.

According to its frequency, this clone is medium-sized (0.01 to 0.1%). Sequencing ends 3 residues short of the CDR3 end; the germline J gene provides the rest. The chain employs TRBV9 and TRBJ2-1; 7 bases line up with TRBD1. CDR3 length: 15 residues. V was clipped by 0 bases and J by 3 bases; unmatched bases: 3. The germline CDR1 and CDR2 sequences are SGDLS and YYNGEE. The covered CDR3 bases are TGTGCCAGCAGCGTAGAGGGGACAGACTACAATGAG. Translating gives CASSVEGTDYNE. The whole CDR3 protein is CASSVEGTDYNEQFF.

In regard to this clone: Read sequence stops 3 residues before the CDR3 end, and the germline J gene provides the missing end. The V call is TRBV14, the J call TRBJ2-7; TRBD1 aligns across 8 bases. This CDR3 comprises 13 residues. The germline gives CDR1 SGHDN, CDR2 FVKESK. V gave up 5 bases and J gave up 2 bases; unmatched junction bases: 2. The covered CDR3 bases are TGTGCCAGCAGCGACAGGGGTCCCTACGAG. It translates to CASSDRGPYE. The full CDR3 protein is CASSDRGPYEQYF.

According to its frequency, this clone is large (0.1 to 1%). The read falls 3 residues short of the CDR3 end, and the missing part is taken from the germline J gene. This sequence joins TRBV7-6 and TRBJ2-5; D is possibly TRBD1 (6 bases). Trimming took 1 base from V and 1 from J, leaving 19 bases between them. In germline, CDR1 is SGHVS, CDR2 FNYEAQ. The CDR3 is made up of 18 amino acids. Partial CDR3 DNA: TGTGCCAGCAGCTTAGTTCACCCCGACAGGCCGATCCAAGAGACC. This encodes CASSLVHPDRPIQET. The entire CDR3 sequence reads CASSLVHPDRPIQETQYF.

As concerns this clone: The read falls 3 residues short of the CDR3 end, and the missing part is taken from the germline J gene. The chain couples TRBV29-1 to TRBJ2-7; 9 nucleotides line up with TRBD1. The J segment lost 0 bases and the V segment lost 7 bases, leaving 10 bases of the junction unmatched. The CDR3 has 15 amino acids. Germline lookup yields CDR1 SQVTM and CDR2 ANQGSEA. The sequenced CDR3 bases are TGCAGCGCCCTGGGGGGGACAGGGAGCTCCTACGAG. This codes for CSALGGTGSSYE. The entire CDR3 reads CSALGGTGSSYEQYF.

A word on this clone: The observed sequence ends 3 residues before the CDR3 terminus, with the missing tail filled in from the germline J gene. This chain links TRBV25-1 with TRBJ1-5; D ambiguous. CDR1 MGHDK and CDR2 SYGVNS come from the germline V gene. This CDR3 has 12 residues. Here the CDR3 reads CASSGLVGPQHF. The sequenced CDR3 bases are TGTGCCAGCAGTGGGCTAGTAGGTCCC.

This clone is called medium-sized based on its frequency. Read coverage stops 3 residues before the CDR3 terminus; the germline J gene supplies the remainder. This chain uses TRBV30 with TRBJ1-1, with 7 positions matching TRBD1. Trimming cost V 3 bases and J 0 bases; bases outside gene matches: 1. CDR1 is GTSNPN and CDR2 is SVGIG in the germline V gene (reference sequence). There are 13 residues in the CDR3. The sequenced CDR3 bases are TGTGCCTGGAGGACAGGGATGAACACTGAA. This gives the protein CAWRTGMNTE. The whole CDR3 is CAWRTGMNTEAFF.

Measured by frequency, this clone is large. Read coverage stops 3 residues before the CDR3 terminus; the germline J gene supplies the remainder. The chain carries TRBV6-2 or TRBV6-3 and TRBJ1-2; tentatively, D is TRBD1 (5 bases). Per germline, CDR1 MNHEY and CDR2 SVGEGT. This CDR3 region has 15 residues. The sequenced part of the CDR3 DNA is TGTGCCAGCACCTTGAGGGGCCGCGATTGGGGCGGC. It codes for CASTLRGRDWGG. The whole CDR3 region reads CASTLRGRDWGGYTF.

Incomplete CDR3 DNA: TGTGCCAGCAGGTTATCGGCTAGTTTTCCGGCCGAG. Protein product: CASRLSASFPAE. The entire CDR3 sequence reads CASRLSASFPAEQYF. J is TRBJ2-7 and V is TRBV13; D unresolved. The read ends 3 residues before the CDR3 terminus; that terminus is restored from the germline J gene. This CDR3 has 15 amino acids. Germline V gives CDR1 PRHDT, CDR2 FYEKMQ (reference sequence). Trimming pared 6 bases from V and 6 bases from J, leaving 21 bases between.

Concerning this clone: Read data end 3 residues before the CDR3 end; the end is taken from the germline J gene. The gene calls are TRBV5-1 and TRBJ1-2, with D unclear. This CDR3 is 18 amino acids long. The germline V gene has CDR1 SGHRS and CDR2 YFSETQ. V lost 5 bases and J 4 bases, leaving 27 bases between the germline ends. The part of the CDR3 DNA that was read is TGCGCCAGCAGGCCTCGCGACCGAGACTACCTCAAAGTCTATGGC. This sequence encodes CASRPRDRDYLKVYG. The full CDR3 sequence reads CASRPRDRDYLKVYGYTF. Full variable domain (remainder filled in from reference TRBV5-1 and TRBJ1-2): KAGVTQTPRYLIKTRGQQVTLSCSPISGHRSVSWYQQTPGQGLQFLFEYFSETQRNKGNFPGRFSGRQFSNSRSEMNVSTLELGDSALYLCASRPRDRDYLKVYGYTFGSGTRLTVV.

This clone counts as medium-sized (0.01 to 0.1%) by frequency. The missing CDR3 end, 3 residues past where the read stops, is filled in from the germline J gene. The chain is built from TRBV5-5 and TRBJ2-7; 7 bases are shared with TRBD1. The CDR3 sequence is 13 residues long. Trimming at V came to 2 bases and at J to 6 bases, leaving 5 bases not matched to a gene. Germline values: CDR1 SGHKS, CDR2 YYEKEE (reference sequence). The part of the CDR3 DNA that was read is TGTGCCAGCAGCTTAAAGGGGGCGGCCGAG. Residues: CASSLKGAAE. The whole CDR3 region reads CASSLKGAAEQYF. Variable domain in full (rest from reference TRBV5-5 and TRBJ2-7): DAGVTQSPTHLIKTRGQQVTLRCSPISGHKSVSWYQQVLGQGPQFIFQYYEKEERGRGNFPDRFSARQFPNYSSELNVNALLLGDSALYLCASSLKGAAEQYFGPGTRLTVT.

Points on this clone: The read falls 3 residues short of the CDR3 end, and the missing part is taken from the germline J gene. The chain has TRBV7-7 and TRBJ2-7; TRBD1 agrees at 9 bases. Germline assignment: CDR1 SSHAT and CDR2 FNYEAQ (reference sequence). The CDR3 length is 14 residues. Unmatched junction bases numbered 4, after V lost 6 bases and J lost 1 base. The CDR3 loop reads CASSPGTGSYEQYF. CDR3 bases read: TGTGCCAGCAGTCCCGGGACAGGGTCCTACGAG. Full variable domain (missing parts from reference TRBV7-7 and TRBJ2-7): GAGVSQSPRYKVTKRGQDVTLRCDPISSHATLYWYQQALGQGPEFLTYFNYEAQPDKSGLPSDRFSAERPEGSISTLTIQRTEQRDSAMYRCASSPGTGSYEQYFGPGTRLTVT.

For this clone: The CDR3 end is not reached by the read, which stops 3 residues before it; the germline J gene fills it in. This CDR3 is also generated by other DNA sequences in the sample. The V gene is TRBV11-2, the J gene TRBJ2-7, with D possibly being TRBD1 (6 bases). The CDR3 is 13 amino acids. The V end was cut by 2 bases, the J end by 3 bases, with 8 bases between. Germline CDR1 and CDR2: SGHAT and FQNNGV. The sequenced CDR3 bases are TGTGCCAGCAGCTTAAACAGGGACTACGAG. It encodes CASSLNRDYE. The full CDR3 sequence reads CASSLNRDYEQYF.